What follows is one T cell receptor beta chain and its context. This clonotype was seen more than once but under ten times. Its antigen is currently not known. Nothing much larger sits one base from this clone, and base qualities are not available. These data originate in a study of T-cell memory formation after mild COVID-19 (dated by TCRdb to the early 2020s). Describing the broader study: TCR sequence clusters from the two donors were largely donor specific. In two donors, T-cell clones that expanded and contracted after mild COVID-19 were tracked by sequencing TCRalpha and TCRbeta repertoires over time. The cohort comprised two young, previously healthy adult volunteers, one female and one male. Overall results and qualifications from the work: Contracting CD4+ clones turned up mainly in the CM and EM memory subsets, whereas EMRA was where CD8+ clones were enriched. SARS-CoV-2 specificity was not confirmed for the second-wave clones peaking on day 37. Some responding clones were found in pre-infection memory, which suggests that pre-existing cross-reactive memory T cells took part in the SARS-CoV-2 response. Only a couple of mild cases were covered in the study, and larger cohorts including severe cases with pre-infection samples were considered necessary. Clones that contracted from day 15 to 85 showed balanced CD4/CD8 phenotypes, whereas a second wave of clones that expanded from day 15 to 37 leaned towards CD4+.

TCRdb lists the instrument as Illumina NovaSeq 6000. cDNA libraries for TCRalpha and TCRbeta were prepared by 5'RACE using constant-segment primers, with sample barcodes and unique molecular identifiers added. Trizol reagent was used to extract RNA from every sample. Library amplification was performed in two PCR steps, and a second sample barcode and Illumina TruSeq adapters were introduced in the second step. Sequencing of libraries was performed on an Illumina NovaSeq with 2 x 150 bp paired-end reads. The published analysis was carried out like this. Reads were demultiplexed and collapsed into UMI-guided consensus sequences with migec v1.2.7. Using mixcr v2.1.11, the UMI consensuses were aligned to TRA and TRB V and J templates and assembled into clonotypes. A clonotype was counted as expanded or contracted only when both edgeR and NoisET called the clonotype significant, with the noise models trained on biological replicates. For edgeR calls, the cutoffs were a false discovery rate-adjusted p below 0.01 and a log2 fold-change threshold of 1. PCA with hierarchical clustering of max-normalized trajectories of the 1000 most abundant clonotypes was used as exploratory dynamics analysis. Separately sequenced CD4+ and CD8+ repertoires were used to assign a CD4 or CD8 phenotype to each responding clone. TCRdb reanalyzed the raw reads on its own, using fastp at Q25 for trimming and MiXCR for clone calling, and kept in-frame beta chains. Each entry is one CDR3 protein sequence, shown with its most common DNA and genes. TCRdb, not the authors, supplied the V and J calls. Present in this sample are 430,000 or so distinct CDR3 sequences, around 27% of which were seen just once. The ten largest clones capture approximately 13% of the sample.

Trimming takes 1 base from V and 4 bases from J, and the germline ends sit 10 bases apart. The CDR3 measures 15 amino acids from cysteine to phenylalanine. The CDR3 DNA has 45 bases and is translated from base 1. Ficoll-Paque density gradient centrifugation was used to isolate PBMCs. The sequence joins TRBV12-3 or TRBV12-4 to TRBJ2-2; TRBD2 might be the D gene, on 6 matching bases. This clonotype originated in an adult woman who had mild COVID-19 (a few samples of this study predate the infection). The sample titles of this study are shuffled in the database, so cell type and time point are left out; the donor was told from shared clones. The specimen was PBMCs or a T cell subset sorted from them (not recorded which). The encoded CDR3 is CASSLGRDPTGELFF. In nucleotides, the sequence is TGTGCCAGCAGTTTAGGGCGGGACCCCACCGGGGAGCTGTTTTTT.